The clone carrying this T cell receptor (beta chain) showed up just a few times. What it binds is unknown. 13 Jbeta primers and 60 Vbeta primers were used for the PCR. Assay: immunoSEQ multiplex PCR; the TCRdb copy retains only in-frame clones and omits some. The table lists some 110,000 clones, about 79% of them singletons. These data are taken from a study of cytomegalovirus exposure and HLA in healthy donors. The CDR3 sequence is 16 residues long. Germline V gene sequence: CDR1 SGHTA, CDR2 FQGTGA. The ends lost 4 bases at V and 5 bases at J; junction bases unmatched: 9. Whole-study results and caveats: What was likely a sequencing artifact was a cluster of highly shared sequence variants.

V gene TRBV7-3 combines with J gene TRBJ2-5; 11 positions agree with TRBD2. The sample taken for sequencing was PBMCs. This sequence originates from a woman aged 18-30 years in good health and CMV-seropositive. The DNA for the CDR3 is TGTGCCAGCAGCTCCACTAGCGGGAGAGGAGTCGAGACCCAGTACTTC. Encoded protein: CASSSTSGRGVETQYF.